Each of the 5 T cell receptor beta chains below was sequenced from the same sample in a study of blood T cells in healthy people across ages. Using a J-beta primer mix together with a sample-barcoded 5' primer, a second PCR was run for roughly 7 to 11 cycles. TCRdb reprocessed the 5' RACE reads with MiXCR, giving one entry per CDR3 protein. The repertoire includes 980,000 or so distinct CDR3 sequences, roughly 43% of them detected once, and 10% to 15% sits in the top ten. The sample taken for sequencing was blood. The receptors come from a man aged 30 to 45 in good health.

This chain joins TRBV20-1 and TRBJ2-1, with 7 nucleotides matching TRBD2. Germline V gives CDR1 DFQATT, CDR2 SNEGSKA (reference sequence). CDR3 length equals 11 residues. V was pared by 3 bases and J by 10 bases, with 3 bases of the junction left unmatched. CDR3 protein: CSARGTKEQFF. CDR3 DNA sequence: TGCAGTGCTAGGGGGACTAAGGAGCAGTTCTTC.

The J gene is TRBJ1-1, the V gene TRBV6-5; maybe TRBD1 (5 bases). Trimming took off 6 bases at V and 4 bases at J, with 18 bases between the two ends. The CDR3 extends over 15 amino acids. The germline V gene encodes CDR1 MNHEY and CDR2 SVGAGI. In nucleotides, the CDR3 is TGTGCCAGCAGAGAGAACGGGGGACCGGGCACTGAAGCTTTCTTT. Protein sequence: CASRENGGPGTEAFF.

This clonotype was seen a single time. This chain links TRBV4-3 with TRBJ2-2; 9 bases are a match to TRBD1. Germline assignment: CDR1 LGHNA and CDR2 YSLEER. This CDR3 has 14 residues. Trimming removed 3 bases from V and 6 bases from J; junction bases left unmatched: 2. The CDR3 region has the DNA TGCGCCAGCAGCCAGGACAGGGGCCCCGGGGAGCTGTTTTTT. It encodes CASSQDRGPGELFF.

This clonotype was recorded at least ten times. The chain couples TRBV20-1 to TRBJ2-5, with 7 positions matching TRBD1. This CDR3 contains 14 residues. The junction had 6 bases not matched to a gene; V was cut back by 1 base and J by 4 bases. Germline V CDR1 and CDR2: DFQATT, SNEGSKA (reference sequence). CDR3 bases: TGCAGTGCTAGAGCCCCACAGGGGTTAGAGACCCAGTACTTC. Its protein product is CSARAPQGLETQYF.

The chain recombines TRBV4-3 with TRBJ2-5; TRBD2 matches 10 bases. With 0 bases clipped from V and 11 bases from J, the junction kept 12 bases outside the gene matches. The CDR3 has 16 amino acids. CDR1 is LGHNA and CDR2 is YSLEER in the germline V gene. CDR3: CASSQEPLAGVSEQYF. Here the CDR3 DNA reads TGCGCCAGCAGCCAAGAACCCCTAGCGGGGGTAAGTGAGCAGTACTTC.